The rows below give T cell receptor beta chains drawn from one sample of a study of blood T cell repertoires in COVID-19. The table came from immunoSEQ multiplex PCR; TCRdb's copy has only in-frame clones and leaves some out. This table holds around 300,000 clones, approximately 90% found once. Sequencing input: PBMCs or T cells enriched from blood (not recorded which). These receptor sequences come from a woman aged 45-60 years who had recovered from COVID-19. The CDR3 runs from the conserved cysteine through the conserved F or W. Fields, in order: V gene, J gene, CDR3 protein.

V: TRBV28; J: TRBJ2-7; CDR3: CASSQGLYEQYF
V: TRBV30; J: TRBJ2-5; CDR3: CAWRTGTGQETQYF
V: TRBV28; J: TRBJ1-1; CDR3: CASSYQGANTEAFF
V: TRBV28; J: TRBJ1-2; CDR3: CASSLSSRAGLSGYTF
V: TRBV28; J: TRBJ2-7; CDR3: CASSLVGLEQYF
V: TRBV18; J: TRBJ2-7; CDR3: CASSPLELNYEQYF
V: TRBV3-1/TRBV3-2; J: TRBJ1-3; CDR3: CASSRGGAGNTIYF
V: TRBV7-9; J: TRBJ2-3; CDR3: CASSLGLAGAGSTDTQYF
V: TRBV14; J: TRBJ2-1; CDR3: CASSQEKGGLGYNEQFF
V: TRBV20-1; J: TRBJ2-7; CDR3: CSASFGGNEQYF
V: TRBV7-2; J: TRBJ2-1; CDR3: CASSATLSSYNEQFF
V: TRBV29-1; J: TRBJ1-5; CDR3: CSVVSGGQPQHF
V: TRBV28; J: TRBJ1-2; CDR3: CASSLAAYGYTF
V: TRBV2; J: TRBJ1-1; CDR3: CASSRQGAGGGTEAFF
V: TRBV11-2; J: TRBJ1-4; CDR3: CASSLEGQGSNEKLFF
V: TRBV19; J: TRBJ1-2; CDR3: CASSQGDRYNGYTF
V: TRBV2; J: TRBJ2-2; CDR3: CASIPLAGFDTGELFF
V: TRBV15; J: TRBJ2-2; CDR3: CATSLGGPNTGELFF
V: TRBV9; J: TRBJ2-5; CDR3: CASSVAGTSGAETQYF
V: TRBV18; J: TRBJ2-5; CDR3: CASSPPGLAAQETQYF
V: TRBV7-8; J: TRBJ1-5; CDR3: CASSRGQGNNQPQHF
V: TRBV9; J: TRBJ2-1; CDR3: CASSVQPGTHNEQFF
V: TRBV20-1; J: TRBJ1-5; CDR3: CSASDMANQPQHF
V: TRBV6-5; J: TRBJ2-3; CDR3: CASRQTLQGSDTQYF
V: TRBV18; J: TRBJ2-2; CDR3: CASSRLDSGGNTGELFF
V: TRBV7-2; J: TRBJ2-1; CDR3: CASSLRGHGGTSPHEQFF
V: TRBV6-2/TRBV6-3; J: TRBJ2-7; CDR3: CASSSWTGGNEQYF
V: TRBV5-6; J: TRBJ2-7; CDR3: CASSLALRAYEQYF
V: TRBV27; J: TRBJ2-3; CDR3: CASQTGTESTDTQYF
V: TRBV5-4; J: TRBJ2-4; CDR3: CASSLVPQGAKNIQYF
V: TRBV9; J: TRBJ2-7; CDR3: CASSVSPFFEQYF
V: TRBV5-1; J: TRBJ1-1; CDR3: CASSRDRGRLAFF
V: TRBV5-5; J: TRBJ1-4; CDR3: CASRDHSATNEKLFF